The next 8 T cell receptor beta chains were all read from a single sample in a study of T cell responses to AZD1222 COVID-19 vaccine. The table came from immunoSEQ multiplex PCR; TCRdb's copy has only in-frame clones and leaves some out. The repertoire has around 100,000 clones, approximately 91% of them found once; the top ten carry approximately 16%. The specimen comprised peripheral blood, sampled on day 0 of AZD1222 vaccination. All receptors derive from an adult in good health.

The chain joins TRBV3-1 (or the pseudogene TRBV3-2) to TRBJ2-3; D tentatively reads TRBD1 or TRBD2 (5 bases each). Germline V gene lookup returns CDR1 LGHDT and CDR2 YNNKEL (reference sequence). Trimming cost V 5 bases and J 0 bases, with 12 bases left between them. The CDR3 runs to 15 residues. The CDR3 DNA reads as TGTGCCAGCAGCTACGGGACCCCCAGCACAGATACGCAGTATTTT. Its translation is CASSYGTPSTDTQYF.

The rearrangement joins TRBV3-1 (or the pseudogene TRBV3-2) to TRBJ2-5; D gene ambiguous. Looked up from germline, CDR1 is LGHDT and CDR2 is YNNKEL (reference sequence). V gave up 0 bases and J gave up 1 base, with 6 bases separating them. This CDR3 spans 14 amino acids. The CDR3 DNA is TGTGCCAGCAGCCAAGAGGTGATCCAAGAGACCCAGTACTTC. Encoded protein: CASSQEVIQETQYF.

This clone was counted a single time. The V gene is TRBV18, the J gene TRBJ1-1, with D hard to call. Trimming took 0 bases from V and 4 from J, leaving 9 bases between them. This CDR3 is built from 14 residues. Germline V CDR1 and CDR2: KGHSH, LQKENI. The CDR3, as DNA: TGTGCCAGCTCACCACCGACGGGAGCCACTGAAGCTTTCTTT. As protein: CASSPPTGATEAFF.

V usage is TRBV7-9 and J usage is TRBJ1-4; D is undetermined. Trimming took off 2 bases at V and 7 bases at J, with 8 bases between the two ends. Looked up from germline, CDR1 is SEHNR and CDR2 is FQNEAQ (reference sequence). There are 13 residues in the CDR3. CDR3 sequence reads: CASSLSVVEKLFF. The CDR3 DNA sequence: TGTGCCAGCAGCTTATCGGTAGTTGAAAAACTGTTTTTT.

Turning to this clone: The sample has other DNA sequences that encode this CDR3 too. CDR3 loop: CASSPGQGTDTQYF. The CDR3 nucleotides are TGCGCCAGCAGCCCCGGACAGGGCACAGATACGCAGTATTTT. The V gene is TRBV5-1, the J gene TRBJ2-3; 7 positions match TRBD1. The CDR3 runs to 14 residues. The ends lost 4 bases at V and 1 base at J; junction bases unmatched: 3. Per the germline V gene, CDR1 is SGHRS and CDR2 is YFSETQ. The variable domain in full, completed from reference TRBV5-1 and TRBJ2-3, reads KAGVTQTPRYLIKTRGQQVTLSCSPISGHRSVSWYQQTPGQGLQFLFEYFSETQRNKGNFPGRFSGRQFSNSRSEMNVSTLELGDSALYLCASSPGQGTDTQYFGPGTRLTVL.

The chain employs TRBV7-8 and TRBJ2-3; D tentatively fits TRBD1 or TRBD2 (5 bases each). There are 16 residues in the CDR3. Germline CDR1 SGHVS, CDR2 FQNEAQ. V was trimmed by 5 bases and J by 0 bases, leaving 15 bases between them. The DNA of the CDR3 is TGTGCCAGCAGCCCGGGACGAACCCCTAGCACAGATACGCAGTATTTT. Its protein is CASSPGRTPSTDTQYF.

This clone is a singleton in its sample. The chain employs TRBV27 and TRBJ1-5; 10 bases are a match to TRBD1. This CDR3 has 19 residues. The V gene end was trimmed by 5 bases and the J gene end by 5 bases; junction bases not matched to a gene: 18. Germline V lookup: CDR1 MNHEY, CDR2 SMNVEV (reference sequence). CDR3 loop: CASSLGTGAKSEGDQPQHF. CDR3 in DNA: TGTGCCAGCAGTCTTGGGACAGGGGCTAAATCCGAGGGGGATCAGCCCCAGCATTTT.

The rearrangement joins TRBV12-3 or TRBV12-4 to TRBJ1-5, with 8 bases fitting TRBD1. The CDR3 has 13 amino acids. V was pared by 7 bases and J by 4 bases, with 3 bases of the junction left unmatched. CDR3 nucleotide sequence: TGTGCCAGCACGGGACAGGTTAATCAGCCCCAGCATTTT. Translation gives CASTGQVNQPQHF.